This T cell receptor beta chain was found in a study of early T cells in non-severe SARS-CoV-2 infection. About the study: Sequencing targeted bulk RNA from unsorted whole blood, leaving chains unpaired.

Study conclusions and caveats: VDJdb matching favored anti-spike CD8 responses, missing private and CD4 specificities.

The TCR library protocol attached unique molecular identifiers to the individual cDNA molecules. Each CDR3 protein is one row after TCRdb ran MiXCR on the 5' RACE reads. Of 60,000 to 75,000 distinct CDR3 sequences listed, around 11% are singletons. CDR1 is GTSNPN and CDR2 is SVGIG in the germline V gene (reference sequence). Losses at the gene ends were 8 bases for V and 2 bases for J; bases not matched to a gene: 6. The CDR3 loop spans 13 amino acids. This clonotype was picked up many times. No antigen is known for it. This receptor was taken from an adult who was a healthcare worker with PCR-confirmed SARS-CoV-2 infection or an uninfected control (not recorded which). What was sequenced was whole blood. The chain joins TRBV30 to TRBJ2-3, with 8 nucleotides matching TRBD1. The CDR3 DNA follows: TGTGCCAGGACAGGGCGGATCACAGATACGCAGTATTTT. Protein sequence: CARTGRITDTQYF.